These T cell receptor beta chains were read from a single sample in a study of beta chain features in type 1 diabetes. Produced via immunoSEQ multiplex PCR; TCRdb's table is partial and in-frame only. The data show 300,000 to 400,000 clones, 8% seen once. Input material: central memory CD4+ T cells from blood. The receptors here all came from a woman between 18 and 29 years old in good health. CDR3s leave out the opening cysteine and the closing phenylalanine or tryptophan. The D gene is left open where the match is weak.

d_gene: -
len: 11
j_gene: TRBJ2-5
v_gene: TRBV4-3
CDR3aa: ASSQNPSETQY

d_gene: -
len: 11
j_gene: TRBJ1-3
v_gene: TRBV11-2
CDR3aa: ASSTGSGNTIY

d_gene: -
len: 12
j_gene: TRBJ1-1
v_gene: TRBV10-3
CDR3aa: AIGERGQGTEAF

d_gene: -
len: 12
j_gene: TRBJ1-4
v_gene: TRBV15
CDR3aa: ATSSNRVGEKLF

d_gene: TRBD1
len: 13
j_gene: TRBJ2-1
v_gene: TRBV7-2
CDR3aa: ASSLSRTGYNEQF

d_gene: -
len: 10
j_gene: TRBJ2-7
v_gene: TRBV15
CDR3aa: ATSRDVGRQY

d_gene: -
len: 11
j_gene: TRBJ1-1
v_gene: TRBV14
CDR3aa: ASSHRVATEAF

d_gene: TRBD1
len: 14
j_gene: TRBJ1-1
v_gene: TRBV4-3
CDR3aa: ASSLYGGQKNTEAF

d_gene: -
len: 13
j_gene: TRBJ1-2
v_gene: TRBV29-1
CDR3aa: SARGRVAAKDGYT

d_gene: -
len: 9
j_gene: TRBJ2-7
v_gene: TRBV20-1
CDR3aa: SARADYEQY

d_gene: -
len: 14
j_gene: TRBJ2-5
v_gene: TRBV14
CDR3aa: ASSQDAYRIWETQY

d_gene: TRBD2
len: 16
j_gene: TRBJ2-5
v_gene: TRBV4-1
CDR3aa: ASSQAGLAGGKRETQY

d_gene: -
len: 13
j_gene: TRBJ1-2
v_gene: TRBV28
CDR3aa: ASSLNLSGGSGYT